The entry below gives a single TCR beta chain sequence along with its context. Antigen unknown. This specimen belongs to a study of T cells after yellow fever vaccination. Looking at the study overall: Libraries from low-cell-number fractions were prepared with the SMART-Seq v4 Ultra Low Input RNA kit. Study conclusions and caveats: Among primary-vaccination clones, most reappeared after the booster, at around 97% for CD4 and approximately 88% for CD8. By day 5 rather than day 15, the secondary response had peaked, though it was weaker.

J was trimmed by 3 bases and V by 4 bases; bases with no gene match: 5. Germline CDR1 is SGHNT and CDR2 is YYREEE (reference sequence). This CDR3 spans 15 amino acids. From the 5' RACE reads, TCRdb called clonotypes with MiXCR, one entry per CDR3 protein. The table has a few hundred thousand distinct CDR3 sequences, around a tenth seen once. The source is a man between 18 and 29 years old who received the YFV17D yellow fever vaccine. This rearrangement joins TRBV5-4 to TRBJ1-1, with 11 positions matching TRBD1. Source: PBMCs, taken on the day of the first yellow fever vaccination. CDR3 sequence (DNA): TGTGCCAGCAGCAAACCGGGACAGGGGGACACTGAAGCTTTCTTT. This sequence encodes CASSKPGQGDTEAFF.